This TCR beta chain is drawn from a study of PD-L1 blockade in urothelial cancer. About the study: Samples came from 3 weeks, at the second dose, and 6 weeks into treatment.

Study findings and constraints: Larger 3-week expansion of tumor-associated blood clones was seen in durable-benefit patients.

CDR3 length equals 16 residues. The germline V gene encodes CDR1 KGHSH and CDR2 LQKENI. Trimming removed 1 base at V and 0 bases at J, with 13 bases between. Time point given: pretreatment peripheral blood. Concerning this clone: The antigen is not known.

The assay was immunoSEQ multiplex PCR, and TCRdb's table has in-frame clones only and misses some. The sample shows 45,000 or so clones, roughly 88% of them seen only once. The sequence was collected from a donor over 35 with urothelial cancer. Sequencing was performed on PBMCs, taken around atezolizumab (anti-PD-L1) treatment. The chain couples TRBV18 to TRBJ2-7, with a weak D call TRBD1 (5 bases). CDR3 coding DNA: TGTGCCAGCTCACCACTCTTGGGGCGGCCCTCCTACGAGCAGTACTTC. This codes for CASSPLLGRPSYEQYF.